Listed below are T cell receptor beta chains from one sample, sequenced in a study of blood T cell repertoires in COVID-19. This table comes from immunoSEQ multiplex PCR, and its TCRdb copy is limited to in-frame clones, with some not included. The sample lists around 86,000 clones, about 85% occurring once. Sequences were obtained from peripheral blood. The receptor source for this set is a human donor in a cohort sampled during active COVID-19. The CDR3 runs from the conserved cysteine through the conserved F or W. D genes are given only for firm matches. Size values are once, few and many counts, or a class for expanded clones, and some rows have none.

>TRBD1|TRBJ1-1|-|TRBV6-5
TGTGCCAGCAGGCCGACAGGGGGGAACACTGAAGCTTTCTTT
CASRPTGGNTEAFF
>-|TRBJ2-3|-|TRBV5-1
TGCGCCAGCACTAGGCGGAAGTTCACAGATACGCAGTATTTT
CASTRRKFTDTQYF
>-|TRBJ1-2|-|TRBV9
TGTGCCAGCAGTGCGGAGGGCGGCTACACCTTC
CASSAEGGYTF
>-|TRBJ1-1|-|TRBV7-9
TGTGCCAGCAGCTACGAAGACAGAAAGGATTCATTT
CASSYEDRKDSF
>-|TRBJ2-7|-|TRBV30
TGTGCCACAGGTGAGAACGAGCAGTACTTC
CATGENEQYF
>-|TRBJ2-1|-|TRBV28
TGTGCCAGCAGTTTATACGCCCTGGGGCACAATGAGCAGTTCTTC
CASSLYALGHNEQFF
>-|TRBJ2-7|-|TRBV7-9
TGTGCCAGCAGCAACAACCCGTATCAGGGATCATCTCACGAGCAGTACTTC
CASSNNPYQGSSHEQYF
>-|TRBJ1-2|-|TRBV6-2/TRBV6-3
TGTGCCAGCAGTGCTCTAGGGGCGGCTTATGGCTACACCTTC
CASSALGAAYGYTF
>TRBD2|TRBJ2-3|-|TRBV5-1
TGCGCCAGCAGCTTGACTAGCGCGAGCACAGATACGCAGTATTTT
CASSLTSASTDTQYF
>-|TRBJ2-5|-|TRBV5-1
TGCGCCAGCAGCTACCTCCTAGGGGGGGAAGAGACCCAGTACTTC
CASSYLLGGEETQYF
>TRBD1|TRBJ2-2|medium-sized|TRBV2
TGTGCCAGCAGTGAGGTGCAGGGGGCGGCCGGGGAGCTGTTTTTT
CASSEVQGAAGELFF
>TRBD1|TRBJ2-5|-|TRBV28
TGTGCCAGCCTGGACAGGCAAGAGACCCAGTACTTC
CASLDRQETQYF
>TRBD2|TRBJ2-7|-|TRBV7-8
TGTGCCAGCAGCTTATCGCGGGAGGGCCTCCACGAGCAGTACTTC
CASSLSREGLHEQYF
>TRBD1|TRBJ1-2|-|TRBV6-6
TGTGCCAGCAGAGGGACAGGGGCGGAAAGCTACACCTTC
CASRGTGAESYTF
>-|TRBJ1-1|-|TRBV28
TGTGCCAGCAGGGGGCCACCTTTTGGGAAGGTACTCATGAACACTGAAGCTTTCTTT
CASRGPPFGKVLMNTEAFF
>-|TRBJ2-4|-|TRBV21-1
TGTGCCATCGGTCCGGTGAGTTTAATGATCCTAGCCAAAAACATTCAGTACTTC
CAIGPVSLMILAKNIQYF
>-|TRBJ1-1|-|TRBV5-1
TGCGCCAGCAGCGTGGACAGTATGAACACTGAAGCTTTCTTT
CASSVDSMNTEAFF
>TRBD1|TRBJ1-5|-|TRBV7-7
TGTGCTAGCACCTCGAATGGGGGACAGGGGCGCGGTGTTCAGCCCCAGCATTTT
CASTSNGGQGRGVQPQHF
>-|TRBJ1-1|few|TRBV2
TGTGCCAGCAGCCGTAACACTGAAGCTTTCTTT
CASSRNTEAFF
>-|TRBJ2-2|-|TRBV15
TGTGCCACCAGATTCGACTGGCGGGGGCTGAACACCGGGGAGCTGTTTTTT
CATRFDWRGLNTGELFF
>TRBD1|TRBJ1-1|-|TRBV5-1
TGCGCCAGCAGCCCTCGGACAGGGGCTACCAACACTGAAGCTTTCTTT
CASSPRTGATNTEAFF
>TRBD1|TRBJ2-7|-|TRBV28
TGTGCCAGCAGGCCAAGCCGGGACAGGGGCCACGAGCAGTACTTC
CASRPSRDRGHEQYF
>-|TRBJ2-7|-|TRBV6-5
TGTGCCAGCAGTTACAGGAGTCCGACCTACGAGCAGTACTTC
CASSYRSPTYEQYF
>-|TRBJ2-7|-|TRBV13
TGTGCCAGCAGCACCGCGGAGGGACTGACCTCCTACGAGCAGTACTTC
CASSTAEGLTSYEQYF
>-|TRBJ1-5|few|TRBV4-2
TGTGCCAGCAGCCAAGAATCAGTAGGAGGGCTCAATCAGCCCCAGCATTTT
CASSQESVGGLNQPQHF
>TRBD2|TRBJ2-7|-|TRBV3-1/TRBV3-2
TGTGCCAGCAGCCATCCCGGGACTAGCTCCTACGAGCAGTACTTC
CASSHPGTSSYEQYF
>TRBD1|TRBJ1-3|-|TRBV11-1
TGTGCCAGCAGCCGAAGGGACAGGTTCTCTGGAAACACCATATATTTT
CASSRRDRFSGNTIYF
>TRBD1|TRBJ1-2|-|TRBV18
TGTGCCAGCTCGCAGGGACAGGGCGATGGCTACACCTTC
CASSQGQGDGYTF
>-|TRBJ2-7|-|TRBV12-3/TRBV12-4
TGTGCCAGCAGTTTCGGTCTCGGCTACGAGCAGTACTTC
CASSFGLGYEQYF
>TRBD1|TRBJ1-4|-|TRBV6-5
TGTGCCAGCAGTTACGACAGGGGTAATGAAAAACTGTTTTTT
CASSYDRGNEKLFF
>TRBD1|TRBJ1-2|-|TRBV5-1
TGCGCCAGCAGCCCGGGGGACAGGGGTGTCTATGGCTACACCTTC
CASSPGDRGVYGYTF
>TRBD2|TRBJ2-3|once|TRBV6-6
TGTGCCAGCAGTTTCTCGGCGGGAGGGCCAAAAACGCAGTATTTT
CASSFSAGGPKTQYF
>-|TRBJ2-1|-|TRBV7-3
TGTGCCTCCGGGGTAGGGGGAACGTGGAATGAGCAGTTCTTC
CASGVGGTWNEQFF
>-|TRBJ2-7|-|TRBV18
TGTGCCAGCTCACCGGGGCGGGGTTTCATCGAGCAGTACTTC
CASSPGRGFIEQYF
>-|TRBJ2-7|-|TRBV25-1
TGTGCCAGCAGTGAAGCGGCACGGTCCTACGAGCAGTACTTC
CASSEAARSYEQYF
>-|TRBJ1-5|-|TRBV15
TGTGCCACCAGCAGAGATTATAGGAGGGATTATCAGCCCCAGCATTTT
CATSRDYRRDYQPQHF
>-|TRBJ2-7|-|TRBV5-4
TGTGCCAGCAGCGCCCCGGACACGCCTGGCGAGCAGTACTTC
CASSAPDTPGEQYF
>-|TRBJ1-3|-|TRBV4-3
TGCGCCAGCAGCCAAGACCGCAGAAGGGGCGCGGGGAACACCATATATTTT
CASSQDRRRGAGNTIYF
>-|TRBJ2-1|-|TRBV6-1
TGTGCCAGCAGTGAAATTGGGAGTGAGCAGTTCTTC
CASSEIGSEQFF
>-|TRBJ2-1|-|TRBV4-3
TGCGCCAGCAGCCACCTTCGGTCGGGGGAGCAGTTCTTC
CASSHLRSGEQFF
>TRBD2|TRBJ2-5|-|TRBV19
TGTGCCAGTAGTGTCGGGGGGGCCCCCCAAGAGACCCAGTACTTC
CASSVGGAPQETQYF
>TRBD1|TRBJ1-2|-|TRBV19
TGTGCCAGTAGTCGAAACCAACTCAGGGGGGTCGGCTACACCTTC
CASSRNQLRGVGYTF
>-|TRBJ1-6|-|TRBV6-2/TRBV6-3
TGTGCCAGCAGTCGGGGAAGAGCACCCCTCCACTTT
CASSRGRAPLHF
>TRBD1|TRBJ1-1|-|TRBV6-5
TGTGCCAGCAGGGACAGGGCGTACACTGAAGCTTTCTTT
CASRDRAYTEAFF
>TRBD2|TRBJ2-2|-|TRBV7-9
TGTGCCAGCAGCTTAGCTAGCGGGGGCGATACCGGGGAGCTGTTTTTT
CASSLASGGDTGELFF
>-|TRBJ1-1|-|TRBV19
TGTGCCAGTAGTACTCTCAGGGCTCCTGAAGCTTTCTTT
CASSTLRAPEAFF
>-|TRBJ2-6|-|TRBV19
TGTGCCAGTAGGACAGGTAGCTCTGGGGCCAACGTCCTGACTTTC
CASRTGSSGANVLTF
>TRBD1|TRBJ1-2|-|TRBV3-1/TRBV3-2
TGTGCCAGCAGCCCCGCGGACAGGGCTAACTATGGCTACACCTTC
CASSPADRANYGYTF
>TRBD2|TRBJ2-3|-|TRBV27
TGTGCCAGCAGTCGATGGGGACTAGCGGAGCGCACAGATACGCAGTATTTT
CASSRWGLAERTDTQYF
>-|TRBJ1-3|once|TRBV5-6
TGTGCCAGCAGCTTGGATCCAGGTGCTGGAAACACCATATATTTT
CASSLDPGAGNTIYF
>TRBD1|TRBJ2-5|-|TRBV7-2
TGTGCCAGCAGTTTCTCAGGGGGCCGGGCAGAGACCCAGTACTTC
CASSFSGGRAETQYF
>-|TRBJ1-5|once|TRBV9
TGTGCCAGCAGCCCAGAGGCCACTTCGTACCAGCCCCAGCATTTT
CASSPEATSYQPQHF
>-|TRBJ1-4|-|TRBV19
TGTGCCAGTAGTGAGGCTGAAAAACTGTTTTTT
CASSEAEKLFF
>-|TRBJ1-5|-|TRBV11-2
TGTGCCAGCAGCCGCTCCCAGGGATATTATCAGCCCCAGCATTTT
CASSRSQGYYQPQHF
>TRBD2|TRBJ2-3|-|TRBV11-2
TGTGCCAGCAGCTTATTTGGAGTTTCCGCTAGCGGTAGCACAGATACGCAGTATTTT
CASSLFGVSASGSTDTQYF
>-|TRBJ2-2|-|TRBV15
TGTGCCACCAGCAGAGAAATTCGCACCGGGGAGCTGTTTTTT
CATSREIRTGELFF
>-|TRBJ1-1|-|TRBV4-1
TGCGCCAGCAGCCAAGGTTTGGCGGGGAACACTGAAGCTTTCTTT
CASSQGLAGNTEAFF
>-|TRBJ1-6|-|TRBV7-9
TGTGCCAGCAGCTTAGGCGGAGGAGAGGGTTCACCCCTCCACTTT
CASSLGGGEGSPLHF
>TRBD2|TRBJ2-7|-|TRBV2
TGTGCCAGCAGTGCTAGCGGGGGGGGTGTCTACGAGCAGTACTTC
CASSASGGGVYEQYF
>-|TRBJ2-7|once|TRBV29-1
TGCAGCGTTGAAGAGTCCGGGACAACGGGCGAGCAGTACTTC
CSVEESGTTGEQYF